Listed here are 27 T cell receptor beta chains from one sample, sequenced in a study of cytomegalovirus exposure and HLA in healthy donors. The PCR was carried out with 60 Vbeta primers and 13 Jbeta primers. The table came from immunoSEQ multiplex PCR; TCRdb's copy has only in-frame clones and leaves some out. Of about 110,000 clones listed, around 76% are singletons. The sequenced sample consisted of PBMCs. These receptor sequences come from a man aged 25-40 years in good health and CMV-seropositive.

The CDR3 DNA is TGTGCCTGGAGTGAGGACTCAACTAATGAAAAACTGTTTTTT. Amino acids: CAWSEDSTNEKLFF. The genes are TRBV30 and TRBJ1-4; no reliable D call. Germline loops: CDR1 GTSNPN, CDR2 SVGIG (reference sequence). V was pared by 1 base and J by 0 bases, with 6 bases between. The CDR3 has 14 amino acids.

The V gene is TRBV28, the J gene TRBJ2-2, with D possibly matching TRBD1 (6 bases). The CDR3 runs to 16 residues. The V gene lost 6 bases and the J gene lost 2 bases, with 16 bases spanning the gap. The germline CDR1 and CDR2 sequences are MDHEN and SYDVKM. CDR3 nucleotides: TGTGCCAGCAGCCGTTGGCGGACAGAAAACACCGGGGAGCTGTTTTTT. This translates into CASSRWRTENTGELFF.

This clone has more than one count but fewer than ten. This chain joins TRBV10-3 and TRBJ2-3; 7 bases are shared with TRBD2. V shed 7 bases and J 1 base; nucleotides not matched to a gene: 5. The CDR3 loop spans 14 amino acids. Germline values: CDR1 ENHRY, CDR2 SYGVKD. The CDR3 is CAITAAGGTDTQYF. For the CDR3, the DNA is TGTGCCATCACGGCCGCGGGGGGCACAGATACGCAGTATTTT.

This clone was found a few times. The chain employs TRBV6-4 and TRBJ2-3, with TRBD2 matching over 10 bases. The V segment lost 5 bases and the J segment 2 bases; nucleotides outside the gene matches: 4. Germline CDR1 and CDR2: MRHNA and SNTAGT. The CDR3 spans 15 residues. CDR3 in amino acids: CASSKGLATTDTQYF. The CDR3, as DNA: TGTGCCAGCAGTAAGGGACTAGCGACCACAGATACGCAGTATTTT.

The chain carries TRBV5-5 and TRBJ2-6; the D is unclear. Trimming removed 0 bases at V and 0 bases at J, with 10 bases between. Germline CDR1 reads SGHKS; CDR2 reads YYEKEE (reference sequence). This CDR3 region has 17 residues. CDR3 in amino acids: CASSLGAISSGANVLTF. DNA for the CDR3: TGTGCCAGCAGCTTGGGAGCGATAAGCTCTGGGGCCAACGTCCTGACTTTC.

This clone came up a few times. This sequence joins TRBV28 and TRBJ1-1; D unclear. The V and J ends lost 3 bases and 0 bases respectively, with 5 bases between them. CDR3 length: 13 amino acids. CDR1 and CDR2 from the germline V gene are MDHEN and SYDVKM. The CDR3 nucleotides are TGTGCCAGCAGTTTCCGGGTGAACACTGAAGCTTTCTTT. This gives the protein CASSFRVNTEAFF.

This rearrangement joins TRBV11-2 to TRBJ2-5; 8 bases match TRBD1. The J call may be mistaken, given a closer DNA end match to TRBJ2-7. The CDR3 runs 15 residues. Per the germline V gene, CDR1 is SGHAT and CDR2 is FQNNGV. The CDR3 DNA reads as TGTGCCAGCAGCTCGGGACAGGCGAGCTCCTACGAGCAGTACTTC. This sequence encodes CASSSGQASSYEQYF.

The chain is built from TRBV9 and TRBJ1-4, with D uncertain. The V gene lost 0 bases and the J gene lost 8 bases, with 11 bases spanning the gap. The CDR3 length is 14 residues. Looked up from germline, CDR1 is SGDLS and CDR2 is YYNGEE. The CDR3: CASSVGGEGEKLFF. The CDR3 DNA sequence: TGTGCCAGCAGCGTAGGGGGAGAGGGCGAAAAACTGTTTTTT.

This chain links TRBV9 with TRBJ1-2; TRBD1 matches 7 bases. CDR1 SGDLS and CDR2 YYNGEE come from the germline V gene. After removal of 2 bases from V and 8 bases from J, the junction contained 18 bases not matched to a gene. CDR3 size: 17 residues. The CDR3 DNA reads as TGTGCCAGCAGCGTGGGAGTTATTGAGACAGGGATGAGAGGCTACACCTTC. Its translation: CASSVGVIETGMRGYTF.

This clone occurred a few times. This rearrangement joins TRBV4-3 to TRBJ1-3; possibly TRBD1 for D (5 bases). V was pared by 4 bases and J by 4 bases, with 17 bases between. The CDR3 length is 16 residues. Germline CDR1 and CDR2: LGHNA and YSLEER. The CDR3 spells CASSLQGGPGGNTIYF. The CDR3 DNA follows: TGCGCCAGCAGCCTCCAAGGTGGCCCAGGGGGAAACACCATATATTTT.

V usage is TRBV11-3 and J usage is TRBJ2-7; possibly TRBD2 for D (5 bases). Germline CDR1 SGHNT, CDR2 YENEEA. This CDR3 is built from 13 residues. V lost 0 bases, J lost 6 bases, and 9 bases lay in between. CDR3 residues: CASSLDRGLEQYF. The CDR3 DNA reads TGTGCCAGCAGCTTAGATCGAGGGCTCGAGCAGTACTTC.

The sample holds a few counts of this clone. The rearrangement uses TRBV2 and TRBJ2-1; 11 nucleotides agree with TRBD2. The CDR3 runs to 17 residues. V lost 1 base, J lost 8 bases, and 10 bases stayed unmatched. Per germline, CDR1 SNHLY and CDR2 FYNNEI. The CDR3 nucleotides are TGTGCCAGCAGTGAAGGGCTAGCGGGGGGCCCGTGGGATGAGCAGTTCTTC. Its protein is CASSEGLAGGPWDEQFF.

The chain combines TRBV27 with TRBJ2-7, with a possible D match to TRBD2 (7 bases). The CDR3 extends over 16 amino acids. Deletions cut 1 base from V and 1 base from J, with 14 bases between. From germline, CDR1 is MNHEY and CDR2 SMNVEV (reference sequence). CDR3 coding DNA: TGTGCCAGCAGTTTATGGGGGGGGGCAGGTTCCTACGAGCAGTACTTC. This encodes CASSLWGGAGSYEQYF.

In its sample, this clone was seen once. The chain links TRBV28 to TRBJ1-2, with D possibly being TRBD1 (6 bases). CDR1 MDHEN and CDR2 SYDVKM come from the germline V gene. The CDR3 runs 16 residues. The V end lost 6 bases, the J end lost 1 base, and 18 bases lay between the germline ends. As DNA, the CDR3 is TGTGCCAGCAGCTCCCCACAGGGAAGGGGTAACTATGGCTACACCTTC. This sequence encodes CASSSPQGRGNYGYTF.

The rearrangement uses TRBV7-9 and TRBJ2-7; 7 bases map to TRBD2. In germline, CDR1 is SEHNR, CDR2 FQNEAQ (reference sequence). The CDR3 runs to 16 residues. The J segment lost 6 bases and the V segment lost 5 bases, leaving 16 bases of the junction unmatched. The CDR3 spells CASSGGGTGPTGEQYF. The DNA of the CDR3 is TGTGCCAGCAGCGGGGGAGGGACCGGGCCGACGGGCGAGCAGTACTTC.

This clone has only a few counts. This chain connects TRBV28 to TRBJ1-5; D possibly corresponds to TRBD1 (5 bases). Trimming took 1 base from V and 2 from J, leaving 9 bases between them. CDR3 size: 15 residues. Germline V gene lookup returns CDR1 MDHEN and CDR2 SYDVKM. CDR3: CASSLSGGGNQPQHF. The CDR3 nucleotides are TGTGCCAGCAGTTTATCCGGGGGGGGCAATCAGCCCCAGCATTTT.

In DNA form, the CDR3 reads TGTGCCAGCAGCGTAGGGCTAGCGGGGGGAGAGACCCAGTACTTC. Its protein product is CASSVGLAGGETQYF. This chain joins TRBV9 and TRBJ2-5, with 11 bases matching TRBD2. Germline CDR1 is SGDLS and CDR2 is YYNGEE. The CDR3 is made up of 15 amino acids. After removal of 0 bases from V and 4 bases from J, the junction contained 2 bases not matched to a gene.

This clone showed up just once. V is TRBV2 and J is TRBJ1-2; 7 nucleotides match TRBD1. The CDR3 contains 13 residues. Germline V lookup: CDR1 SNHLY, CDR2 FYNNEI. V was pared by 5 bases and J by 8 bases, with 8 bases of the junction left unmatched. CDR3 sequence reads: CASSLTGTKGYTF. The CDR3 bases are TGTGCCAGCAGTTTGACAGGGACAAAAGGCTACACCTTC.

In its sample, this clone was seen a few times. The chain links TRBV11-2 to TRBJ2-7; D might be TRBD2 (6 bases). Germline CDR1 SGHAT, CDR2 FQNNGV. The germline V and J ends were trimmed by 1 base and 7 bases, with 8 bases remaining between them. The CDR3 sequence is 12 residues long. The CDR3 region is CASSLGAGEQYF. The CDR3 DNA is TGTGCCAGCAGCTTAGGGGCGGGGGAGCAGTACTTC.

The rearrangement uses TRBV7-9 and TRBJ2-1; D gene ambiguous. The CDR3 length is 12 residues. Per the germline V gene, CDR1 is SEHNR and CDR2 is FQNEAQ (reference sequence). Deletions cut 5 bases from V and 8 bases from J, with 10 bases between. CDR3 loop: CASSLYSYEQFF. The CDR3 DNA follows: TGTGCCAGCAGCCTCTACAGTTATGAGCAGTTCTTC.

The chain links TRBV9 to TRBJ2-7; tentative D call: TRBD2 (8 bases). V was cut by 4 bases and J by 2 bases, with 16 bases left in between. The germline V gene encodes CDR1 SGDLS and CDR2 YYNGEE. The CDR3 covers 15 residues. The CDR3 sequence: CASSRGGTEAYEQYF. CDR3 in DNA: TGTGCCAGCAGCCGGGGGGGGACAGAGGCCTACGAGCAGTACTTC.

This clone was seen once. This chain joins TRBV4-1 and TRBJ2-7, with a tentative D call TRBD2 (6 bases). V was clipped by 1 base and J by 0 bases, with 16 bases between them. The CDR3 has 17 amino acids. Germline assignment: CDR1 MGHRA and CDR2 YSYEKL. CDR3 region: CASSQGLRGRRSYEQYF. The CDR3, as DNA: TGCGCCAGCAGCCAAGGGCTGCGGGGTAGGCGCTCCTACGAGCAGTACTTC.

The V and J genes are TRBV11-2 and TRBJ2-2; 8 bases line up with TRBD1. J was trimmed by 4 bases and V by 2 bases; bases with no gene match: 6. The germline V gene encodes CDR1 SGHAT and CDR2 FQNNGV. CDR3 size: 16 residues. CDR3 DNA sequence: TGTGCCAGCAGCTTAACGGGACAGGTACTCACCGGGGAGCTGTTTTTT. Translating it yields CASSLTGQVLTGELFF.

This clone turned up a few times. The J gene is TRBJ2-3, the V gene TRBV7-8, with a weak D call TRBD1 (5 bases). The CDR3 totals 14 residues. Trimming left V 3 bases short and J 5 bases short, with 12 bases between. Germline lookup yields CDR1 SGHVS and CDR2 FQNEAQ. The CDR3: CASSLEQGGDTQYF. The CDR3 DNA follows: TGTGCCAGCAGCTTGGAGCAGGGTGGAGATACGCAGTATTTT.

The chain is built from TRBV7-9 and TRBJ1-1; tentative D call: TRBD1 (5 bases). The germline CDR1 and CDR2 sequences are SEHNR and FQNEAQ (reference sequence). V was trimmed by 1 base and J by 5 bases, leaving 11 bases between them. The CDR3 loop spans 14 amino acids. CDR3 sequence (DNA): TGTGCCAGCAGCTTAGGGGGCAGAGAAACTGAAGCTTTCTTT. It codes for CASSLGGRETEAFF.

This chain uses TRBV7-2 with TRBJ2-3, with D possibly matching TRBD2 (6 bases). CDR1 SGHTA and CDR2 FQGNSA come from the germline V gene. The CDR3 sequence is 15 residues long. Trimming took off 1 base at V and 2 bases at J, with 10 bases between the two ends. The CDR3 bases are TGTGCCAGCAGCTTAGGTGCGGGAATCACAGATACGCAGTATTTT. Protein product: CASSLGAGITDTQYF.

The rearrangement uses TRBV7-2 and TRBJ2-7; tentative D call: TRBD2 (6 bases). CDR1 and CDR2 from the germline V gene are SGHTA and FQGNSA. The CDR3 extends over 12 amino acids. The V end was cut by 2 bases, the J end by 6 bases, with 8 bases between. The CDR3 loop reads CASSLMGGEQYF. Here the CDR3 DNA reads TGTGCCAGCAGCTTAATGGGGGGCGAGCAGTACTTC.